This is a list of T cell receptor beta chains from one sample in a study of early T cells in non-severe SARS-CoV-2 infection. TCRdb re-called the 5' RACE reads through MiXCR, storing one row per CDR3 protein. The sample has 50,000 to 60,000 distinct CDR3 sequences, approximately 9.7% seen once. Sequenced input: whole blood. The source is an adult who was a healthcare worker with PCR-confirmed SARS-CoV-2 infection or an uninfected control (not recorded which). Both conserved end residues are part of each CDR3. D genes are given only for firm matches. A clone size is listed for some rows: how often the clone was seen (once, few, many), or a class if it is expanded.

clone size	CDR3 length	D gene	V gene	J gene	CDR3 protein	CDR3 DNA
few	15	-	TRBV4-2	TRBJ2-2	CASSRSQGGTGELFF	TGTGCCAGCAGCCGTTCCCAGGGTGGTACCGGGGAGCTGTTTTTT
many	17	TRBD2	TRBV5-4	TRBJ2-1	CASSPAGSGVSYNEQFF	TGTGCCAGCAGCCCCGCGGGTAGCGGGGTTTCCTACAATGAGCAGTTCTTC
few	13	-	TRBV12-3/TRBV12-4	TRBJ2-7	CASSNPSSYEQYF	TGTGCCAGCAGCAACCCGAGCTCCTACGAGCAGTACTTC
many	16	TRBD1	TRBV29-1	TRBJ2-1	CSVDKGQGGSYNEQFF	TGCAGCGTGGACAAGGGACAGGGGGGCTCCTACAATGAGCAGTTCTTC
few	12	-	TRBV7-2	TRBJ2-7	CASSIGTGEQYF	TGTGCCAGCAGCATCGGGACTGGTGAGCAGTACTTC
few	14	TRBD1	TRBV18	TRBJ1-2	CASSPGTGDYGYTF	TGTGCCAGCTCACCCGGGACAGGAGACTATGGCTACACCTTC
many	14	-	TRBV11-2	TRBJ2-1	CASSAGLRENEQFF	TGTGCCAGCTCGGCGGGACTCCGTGAGAATGAGCAGTTCTTC
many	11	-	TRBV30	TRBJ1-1	CAWRGRRGAFF	TGTGCCTGGAGGGGCAGGCGGGGAGCTTTCTTT
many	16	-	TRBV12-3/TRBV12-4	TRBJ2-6	CASSSAETSGANVLTF	TGTGCCAGCAGTTCGGCCGAGACTTCTGGGGCCAACGTCCTGACTTTC
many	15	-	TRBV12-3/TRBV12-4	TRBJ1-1	CASSYRTLRLTEAFF	TGTGCCAGCAGTTATCGGACCCTTAGACTGACTGAAGCTTTCTTT
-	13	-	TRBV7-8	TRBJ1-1	CASRLYGGTEAFF	TGTGCCAGCCGCCTTTACGGTGGGACTGAAGCTTTCTTT
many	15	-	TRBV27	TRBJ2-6	CASSQRGSGANVLTF	TGTGCCAGCAGTCAACGGGGCTCTGGGGCCAACGTCCTGACTTTC
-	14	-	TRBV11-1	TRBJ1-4	CASSLSDDGGKLFF	TGTGCCAGCAGCTTAAGTGACGACGGTGGAAAACTGTTTTTT
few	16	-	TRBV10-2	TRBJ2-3	CASSLQRIDRTDTQYF	TGCGCCAGCAGTCTCCAGCGGATTGATCGCACAGATACGCAGTATTTT
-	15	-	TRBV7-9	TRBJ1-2	CASSLGQPLHYGYTF	TGTGCCAGCAGCCTGGGGCAGCCCCTTCACTATGGCTACACCTTC
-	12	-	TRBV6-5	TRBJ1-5	CASRTGGQPQHF	TGTGCCAGCAGGACAGGCGGTCAGCCCCAGCATTTT
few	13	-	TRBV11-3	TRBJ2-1	CASSFSQTNEQFF	TGTGCCAGCAGCTTCTCGCAGACGAATGAGCAGTTCTTC
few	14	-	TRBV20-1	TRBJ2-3	CSARDQGGSDTQYF	TGCAGTGCTAGAGATCAGGGTGGCTCAGATACGCAGTATTTT
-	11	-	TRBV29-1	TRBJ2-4	CSGGDKNIQYF	TGCAGCGGGGGGGACAAAAACATTCAGTACTTC
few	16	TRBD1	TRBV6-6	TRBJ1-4	CASRRGQGATNEKLFF	TGTGCCAGCAGACGCGGACAGGGTGCAACTAATGAAAAACTGTTTTTT
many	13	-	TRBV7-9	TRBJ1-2	CASSSTGPNGYTF	TGTGCCAGCAGCTCGACGGGACCCAATGGCTACACCTTC
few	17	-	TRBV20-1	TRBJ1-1	CSARVLPVSARPTEAFF	TGCAGTGCTAGAGTATTGCCGGTATCGGCCCGGCCGACTGAAGCTTTCTTT
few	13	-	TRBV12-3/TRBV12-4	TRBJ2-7	CASSLGELDEQYF	TGTGCCAGCAGTTTGGGCGAATTGGACGAGCAGTACTTC
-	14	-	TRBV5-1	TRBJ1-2	CASSLVAPGYGYTF	TGCGCCAGCAGCTTGGTTGCCCCGGGCTATGGCTACACCTTC